The table lists the clone carrying this TCR beta chain with a few counts. Its matching antigen is unknown. This entry belongs to a study of response to subunit inactivated influenza vaccine. Study-level points and caveats: Seasonal influenza vaccination, on each occasion, was suggested by the authors to recruit few new T cells.

TCRdb re-derived calls from the RT-PCR reads in MiXCR, one entry per CDR3 protein. In the table there are 450,000 to 700,000 distinct CDR3 sequences, approximately 15% of which are singletons. The CDR3 covers 14 residues. The germline V gene has CDR1 MDHEN and CDR2 SYDVKM. Between the trimmed V and J ends, which lost 1 base and 5 bases, there was a span of 10 bases. The sequenced sample was PBMCs from blood, obtained about 11 days after vaccination. This receptor was taken from a man aged 50 to 60 who received an inactivated influenza vaccine. The chain recombines TRBV28 with TRBJ2-3; D is unresolved. The CDR3 bases are TGTGCCAGCAGTTTATTTTTGTCTATAGATACGCAGTATTTT. It encodes CASSLFLSIDTQYF. The full variable domain, rest sourced from reference TRBV28 and TRBJ2-3, is DVKVTQSSRYLVKRTGEKVFLECVQDMDHENMFWYRQDPGLGLRLIYFSYDVKMKEKGDIPEGYSVSREKKERFSLILESASTNQTSMYLCASSLFLSIDTQYFGPGTRLTVL.